These 14 T cell receptor beta chains were sequenced from one sample in a study of T-cell memory formation after mild COVID-19. Each CDR3 protein gets one entry after TCRdb re-called the 5' RACE reads with MiXCR. Among 150,000 or so distinct CDR3 sequences listed, 14% were seen once. The sequenced sample was PBMCs or a T cell subset sorted from them (not recorded which). These receptors all come from an adult woman who had mild COVID-19 (a few samples of this study predate the infection). Cell type and time point are not known.

V is TRBV4-1 and J is TRBJ2-7; D unclear. The germline V gene encodes CDR1 MGHRA and CDR2 YSYEKL. This CDR3 is built from 13 residues. V dropped 2 bases and J dropped 4 bases, with 9 bases sitting between them. CDR3 region: CASSQSEAYEQYF. The DNA for the CDR3 is TGCGCCAGCAGCCAATCAGAGGCGTACGAGCAGTACTTC.

J is TRBJ2-1 and V is TRBV10-3; the D gene could be TRBD1 or TRBD2 (5 bases each). This CDR3 spans 15 amino acids. CDR1 and CDR2 from the germline V gene are ENHRY and SYGVKD. V lost 11 bases and J lost 0, with 17 bases in between. As DNA, the CDR3 is TGTGCCTCAACCGTCGGGGCGACCTCCTACAATGAGCAGTTCTTC. It specifies CASTVGATSYNEQFF.

V gene TRBV29-1 combines with J gene TRBJ1-1; maybe TRBD1 (5 bases). Germline V gene data show CDR1 as SQVTM and CDR2 as ANQGSEA. The CDR3 runs 13 residues. The V end was cut by 7 bases, the J end by 3 bases, with 15 bases between. CDR3 protein: CSAVGAWDTEAFF. Here the CDR3 DNA reads TGCAGCGCCGTCGGGGCTTGGGACACTGAAGCTTTCTTT.

The rearrangement uses TRBV5-1 and TRBJ1-1; 7 bases are a match to TRBD1. The V and J ends lost 0 bases and 5 bases, in that order; junction bases with no gene match: 7. The CDR3 covers 15 residues. Germline V lookup: CDR1 SGHRS, CDR2 YFSETQ. This CDR3 is CASSLEAGGKTEAFF. For the CDR3, the DNA is TGCGCCAGCAGCTTGGAAGCAGGGGGGAAAACTGAAGCTTTCTTT.

This clonotype was detected a few times. The V and J genes are TRBV6-1 and TRBJ2-3; D may match TRBD1 or TRBD2 (6 bases each). This CDR3 region has 16 residues. Germline CDR1 is MNHNS and CDR2 is SASEGT. The germline V and J ends were trimmed by 3 bases and 2 bases, with 15 bases remaining between them. CDR3 loop: CASSDFVGGLTDTQYF. CDR3 coding DNA: TGTGCCAGCAGTGACTTTGTGGGGGGCCTCACAGATACGCAGTATTTT.

V and J are TRBV27 and TRBJ1-2, with a possible D match to TRBD1 (5 bases). With 2 bases removed from V and 0 bases from J, the gap between germline ends came to 7 bases. The length of the CDR3 is 14 residues. Germline V lookup: CDR1 MNHEY, CDR2 SMNVEV (reference sequence). Here the CDR3 DNA reads TGTGCCAGCAGTTTAGACAGTACTAACTATGGCTACACCTTC. Translated: CASSLDSTNYGYTF.

V and J are TRBV20-1 and TRBJ2-2, with TRBD1 matching over 7 bases. Per germline, CDR1 DFQATT and CDR2 SNEGSKA (reference sequence). Trimming took 6 bases from V and 0 from J; bases not matched to a gene: 13. The CDR3 contains 17 residues. This CDR3 is CSAPRKRGHSNTGELFF. The CDR3, as DNA: TGCAGTGCCCCCAGGAAGAGGGGGCATTCGAACACCGGGGAGCTGTTTTTT.

The chain joins TRBV4-1 to TRBJ2-3, with TRBD2 matching 12 bases. The V gene end was trimmed by 0 bases and the J gene end by 1 base; junction bases not matched to a gene: 11. CDR3 length: 20 residues. Per the germline V gene, CDR1 is MGHRA and CDR2 is YSYEKL. CDR3 region: CASSQEGLAGYVDGTDTQYF. CDR3 bases: TGCGCCAGCAGCCAAGAGGGACTAGCGGGCTATGTGGACGGCACAGATACGCAGTATTTT.

The chain employs TRBV7-6 and TRBJ1-1, with no clear D. The CDR3 is made up of 13 amino acids. Germline CDR1 and CDR2: SGHVS and FNYEAQ. V lost 0 bases and J 5 bases, leaving 7 bases between the germline ends. The CDR3: CASSLAERTEAFF. In DNA, the CDR3 is TGTGCCAGCAGCTTAGCAGAGAGGACTGAAGCTTTCTTT.

In its sample, this clonotype was seen a few times. The chain uses TRBV7-2 and TRBJ2-1; 8 bases agree with TRBD1. Germline-derived CDR1 and CDR2 are SGHTA and FQGNSA. This CDR3 spans 15 amino acids. V lost 5 bases to trimming and J lost 8 bases; unmatched junction nucleotides: 11. The CDR3 DNA is TGTGCCAGCAGCAAGGACAGGGAGCCGGTGTATGAGCAGTTCTTC. As protein: CASSKDREPVYEQFF.

This clonotype was detected only a few times. The rearrangement links TRBV7-8 to TRBJ1-1; 7 bases agree with TRBD1. The junction had 7 bases not matched to a gene; V was cut back by 0 bases and J by 6 bases. Germline CDR1 and CDR2: SGHVS and FQNEAQ. The CDR3 runs 15 residues. The CDR3 nucleotides are TGTGCCAGCAGCTTAGCCCCCAACAGGGGCTCTGAAGCTTTCTTT. It codes for CASSLAPNRGSEAFF.

This clonotype showed up just a few times. This rearrangement joins TRBV11-1 to TRBJ2-1; D gene ambiguous. Trimming stripped 3 bases from V and 1 base from J, with 7 bases between. This CDR3 region has 14 residues. Germline assignment: CDR1 SGHAT and CDR2 FQDESV (reference sequence). The DNA for the CDR3 is TGTGCCAGCAGCTTTGGGGTTTCCTACAATGAGCAGTTCTTC. This gives the protein CASSFGVSYNEQFF.

The rearrangement joins TRBV19 to TRBJ1-5; D is unresolved. This CDR3 has 13 residues. Trimming cost V 5 bases and J 3 bases, with 8 bases left between them. Germline V gives CDR1 LNHDA, CDR2 SQIVND (reference sequence). The CDR3 spells CASSGRNNQPQHF. The CDR3 DNA follows: TGTGCCAGTAGTGGGCGGAACAATCAGCCCCAGCATTTT.

This clonotype occurred a few times. This chain connects TRBV15 to TRBJ2-5; 9 bases are a match to TRBD1. The V segment lost 2 bases and the J segment 4 bases; nucleotides outside the gene matches: 8. Germline V lookup: CDR1 LNHNV, CDR2 YYDKDF (reference sequence). The CDR3 is made up of 16 amino acids. In nucleotides, the CDR3 is TGTGCCACCAGCAGAAACCCCGGGACAGGGAGAGAGACCCAGTACTTC. Amino acid sequence: CATSRNPGTGRETQYF.